Here is one TCR beta chain with its context. Assay used: immunoSEQ multiplex PCR; TCRdb lists only in-frame clones, some missing. The sample has 130,000 or so clones; roughly 79% are singletons. In germline, CDR1 is LNHNV, CDR2 YYDKDF (reference sequence). With V trimmed by 6 bases and J by 3 bases, 1 base remained unmatched. The CDR3 sequence is 12 residues long. The data belong to a study of blood T cell repertoires in COVID-19. At the level of the study: Sources were T cells, B-cell-depleted T cells, or PBMCs; the material itself was cDNA or gDNA.

The sequence was collected from a man older than 75 with acute or convalescent COVID-19. Source material: peripheral blood. V usage is TRBV15 and J usage is TRBJ2-7; 8 nucleotides agree with TRBD2. Here the CDR3 DNA reads TGTGCCACCAGTCTAGCGGGCTACGAGCAGTACTTC. It is translated as CATSLAGYEQYF.